The source of this T cell receptor (beta chain) is a study of beta chain features in type 1 diabetes. What was sequenced were expressed TCRB transcripts, since all of the isolated RNA had been reverse transcribed. Using immunoSEQ multiplex PCR, the repertoire was profiled, and TCRdb retains in-frame clones only, with some absent. The sample includes 250,000 to 300,000 clones, about 8% seen only once; the top ten take about 0.93%. The CDR3 covers 16 residues. Germline-derived CDR1 and CDR2 are MGHDK and SYGVNS. V lost 1 base to trimming and J lost 0 bases, with 9 bases between them. In this sample, this clone turned up a few times.

The sample was central memory CD4+ T cells from blood. The chain is built from TRBV25-1 and TRBJ2-2; D uncertain. This receptor was obtained from a woman aged 18-35 years in good health. CDR3: CASSEWVVPNTGELFF. CDR3 nucleotide sequence: TGTGCCAGCAGTGAATGGGTGGTGCCGAACACCGGGGAGCTGTTTTTT.